Listed below are T cell receptor beta chains from one sample, sequenced in a study of cytomegalovirus exposure and HLA in healthy donors. Some clones are missing from TCRdb's copy, which holds only in-frame ones; the method was immunoSEQ multiplex PCR. The table lists about 130,000 clones. Sequenced input: PBMCs. The origin of the receptors is a woman in her fifties or sixties in good health and CMV-seronegative. The CDR3 runs from the conserved cysteine through the conserved F or W. The D gene is left open where the match is weak.

d_call	v_call	j_call	cdr3_aa
TRBD2	TRBV2	TRBJ2-2	CASSEDLAENTGELFF
.	TRBV11-2	TRBJ1-1	CASSLDQGREAFF
.	TRBV9	TRBJ2-1	CASSARLSGDEQFF
TRBD1	TRBV19	TRBJ1-1	CASSIQGAENTEAFF
TRBD2	TRBV7-9	TRBJ2-3	CASSPSGSRTDTQYF
TRBD1	TRBV2	TRBJ1-6	CASVTDRVMSPLHF
TRBD1	TRBV5-1	TRBJ2-5	CASSLFDREETQYF
.	TRBV4-1	TRBJ1-1	CASSQEGGTEAFF
.	TRBV5-4	TRBJ1-6	CASSLDAGLGSPLHF
.	TRBV10-2	TRBJ2-3	CASSEGGTQYF
.	TRBV5-1	TRBJ2-3	CASSLGGRSTDTQYF
.	TRBV5-1	TRBJ2-5	CASSLAGLALYQETQYF
.	TRBV6-6	TRBJ1-2	CASSTQALYGYTF
.	TRBV30	TRBJ2-1	CAWSLRKQGRSYNEQFF
TRBD2	TRBV11-2	TRBJ2-2	CASRPRLAGDTGELFF
TRBD1	TRBV10-2	TRBJ1-5	CATTTGVGSNQPQHF
.	TRBV6-1	TRBJ1-3	CASSPGTAGNTIYF
TRBD2	TRBV14	TRBJ2-1	CASSQGLAGGVEQFF
.	TRBV6-5	TRBJ1-1	CAVHREGMTEAFF
.	TRBV10-3	TRBJ1-1	CAISESGGRPRTEAFF
TRBD2	TRBV9	TRBJ2-5	CASSARLAGGYQETQYF
TRBD1	TRBV5-1	TRBJ1-1	CASSSRTGGPTEAFF
TRBD1	TRBV4-2	TRBJ2-1	CASSQARDRGNNEQFF
TRBD1	TRBV5-1	TRBJ2-7	CASSLGRGLSTYEQYF
TRBD2	TRBV7-9	TRBJ2-3	CASSLSGLAADTQYF
TRBD2	TRBV19	TRBJ2-1	CASSIRPSGRDEQFF
TRBD2	TRBV13	TRBJ2-7	CASSYGTRGNEQYF
.	TRBV2	TRBJ1-2	CASRREDWAGYTF
.	TRBV9	TRBJ2-3	CASSAYTDTQYF
TRBD1	TRBV5-4	TRBJ1-1	CASSSGQGVGTEAFF
TRBD2	TRBV9	TRBJ2-1	CASSPRLAGVYNEQFF
.	TRBV28	TRBJ1-6	CASSPRSWGGPLHF